This TCR beta chain appears in the sequencing data of a study of Ad26.COV2.S vaccination and SARS-CoV-2 variants. About the study: Doses of Ad26.COV2.S were injected into muscle once or twice, 56 days apart. Study observations and caveats: Total T cell responses were possibly underestimated by TCR breadth and depth analyses. Vaccine recipients surpassed placebo recipients in spike-specific TCR breadth. CD8+ and CD4+ T cells specific for spike reportedly responded with substantial breadth after vaccination.

On this clone itself: Its antigen is as yet unknown.

Germline assignment: CDR1 SEHNR and CDR2 FQNEAQ (reference sequence). Deletions cut 3 bases from V and 3 bases from J, with 9 bases between. This CDR3 comprises 13 residues. Only in-frame clones appear in the TCRdb table, and some are missing; sequencing was by immunoSEQ multiplex PCR. In the table there are some 350,000 clones, around 83% of which are singletons. The sample's treatment: 15 to 20 received Ad26.COV2.S at low or high dose, single or two shots; about 5 received placebo; per-sample allocation not given. On day 63 after the first injection, vaccine and placebo recipients gave samples. The chain is built from TRBV7-9 and TRBJ2-7; possibly TRBD1 for D (6 bases). The source of this sequence is a person between 18 and 65 years old who received the Ad26.COV2.S COVID-19 vaccine or a placebo. This sample comprised peripheral blood, obtained in a trial of Ad26.COV2.S vaccine versus placebo. Here the CDR3 DNA reads TGTGCCAGCAGCTTCACAGGGAACTACGAGCAGTACTTC. This codes for CASSFTGNYEQYF.